The rows below give T cell receptor beta chains drawn from one sample of a study of blood T cells in healthy people across ages. One entry per CDR3 protein, called by TCRdb with MiXCR from the 5' RACE reads. The sample holds some 1.1 million distinct CDR3 sequences, approximately 38% seen once. Specimen: blood. The receptors were sampled from a man aged 18-30 years in good health. CDR3s leave out the opening cysteine and the closing phenylalanine or tryptophan.

TRBV20-1	TRBJ1-1	SARDRGRGNTEAF
TRBV4-1	NA	ASSQSRFYEQY
TRBV11-2	TRBJ2-3	ASSSPMGEKTDTQY
TRBV4-2	TRBJ1-5	ASSATRDSNQPQH
TRBV9	TRBJ1-1	ASSATWGTEAF
TRBV14	TRBJ2-5	ASSQEGGGWETQY
TRBV10-3	TRBJ2-3	AISESRGDTQY
TRBV20-1	TRBJ1-5	SARGLLNQSQH
TRBV6-6	TRBJ2-7	ASSYLGQAYEQY
TRBV30	TRBJ2-5	AWSHPVGETQY
TRBV28	TRBJ2-6	ASSLFQLGSGANVLT
TRBV5-6	TRBJ1-4	ASSPGGGWAIDEKLF
TRBV4-1	TRBJ2-7	ASSHPSNEQY
TRBV12-3/TRBV12-4	TRBJ1-2	ASSPRPGPNNYGYT
TRBV19	TRBJ2-3	ASSTRGVATDTQY
TRBV4-2	TRBJ1-2	ASSQDGVGVNYGYT
TRBV10-3	TRBJ1-1	AISEPKQAGGMNTEAF
TRBV4-1	NA	ASSLRSGGSYNEQY
TRBV10-3	TRBJ2-7	AISESGGGEQY
TRBV21-1	TRBJ1-2	ASSYGPIGGFYGYT
TRBV2	TRBJ2-5	ASSLLLAGRKETQY
TRBV5-1	TRBJ1-1	ASHGPGAMEAF
TRBV6-6	NA	ASSTTGGGETQY
TRBV10-3	TRBJ1-2	AISAGQGIHGYT
TRBV29-1	TRBJ2-3	SVDGLTGGTDTQY
TRBV4-2	TRBJ1-2	ASSQPLTDNYGYT
TRBV2	TRBJ2-1	ASSGGAGATTYEQF
TRBV20-1	TRBJ1-2	SATLGAVLGSYGNT
TRBV20-1	TRBJ1-5	SARAPGDNQPQH
TRBV27	TRBJ2-2	ASSLSRVTGELF
TRBV7-2	TRBJ2-3	ASSSKDTQY
TRBV2	NA	ASSDPDRVEQY
TRBV25-1	TRBJ1-6	ASSEWVYQGNSPLH
TRBV12-3/TRBV12-4	TRBJ2-1	ASIQSGEGEQF
TRBV5-1	TRBJ2-7	ASSPGNSYEQY
TRBV7-3	TRBJ2-7	ASSLKSSPQKFYEQY
TRBV9	TRBJ2-5	ASSVWGNQETQY
TRBV20-1	TRBJ1-6	SAPTGQRLH
TRBV4-3	TRBJ1-3	ASSQGYPSGNTIY
TRBV20-1	TRBJ2-3	SATRTGSTDTQY
TRBV7-9	TRBJ2-5	ASSLDGLALETQY
TRBV5-1	TRBJ1-6	ASSLVLEGGASSPLH
TRBV5-6	NA	ASSLYRNPTPYEQY
TRBV7-8	TRBJ1-1	ASSFHRGEEKLAF
TRBV12-3/TRBV12-4	TRBJ2-1	ASSLSAVAGGKF
TRBV19	TRBJ1-1	ASRTGPGGAF
TRBV5-1	TRBJ2-1	ASRSELAGGHNEQF
TRBV9	TRBJ2-3	ASSVAGAGGGTDTQY
TRBV4-2	TRBJ1-1	ASSARDRNGDTEAF
TRBV20-1	TRBJ1-2	SARETGGSPGYT
TRBV18	NA	ASSPDLASGEETQY
TRBV27	TRBJ1-2	ASSLSSTSNYGYT